The clone carrying this T cell receptor beta chain was found a few times. Stated time point: pre-treatment baseline. Method: immunoSEQ multiplex PCR; TCRdb's copy keeps in-frame clones and lacks some. Of tens of thousands of clones listed, roughly 89% are singletons. This CDR3 region has 16 residues. Germline V gene sequence: CDR1 LNHDA, CDR2 SQIVND (reference sequence). V lost 5 bases, J lost 15 bases, and 20 bases stayed unmatched. These data belong to a study of blood T cell dynamics during melanoma immunotherapy. This material consisted of blood, taken from a patient treated with checkpoint blockade. The J gene is TRBJ2-1, the V gene TRBV19; 9 bases align to TRBD1. The TCR comes from a human donor with melanoma. In DNA, the CDR3 is TGTGCCAGTAGTGCAACATACCGGGACAGGGATGACGGTCCGTTCTTC. Its translation is CASSATYRDRDDGPFF.